This T cell receptor beta chain was captured by sequencing in a study of cytomegalovirus exposure and HLA in healthy donors (dated 2017 in TCRdb). Some background on the complete study: According to an earlier analysis of a few hundred of the donors, about 179 million T cells yielded 100 million or so unique TCR beta sequences and approximately 300 Gb of sequence data. Approximately 300 gigabases of sequencing data and around 80 million unique TCR sequences made up an early release that covered under 750 HLA-typed donors. Of the 398 genotyped donors, 65% to 90% fell in the genetic ancestry cluster associated with self-reported Caucasian donors. The study aimed to test whether signatures of past pathogen exposure could be identified by cataloging public T cell receptors. The study used immunosequencing to profile the T cell repertoires of under 700 subjects and linked those repertoires to cytomegalovirus serostatus. Besides the first cohort of 666 subjects, a separate validation cohort made up of some 110 different subjects was used. To predict cytomegalovirus infection status, the study combined high-throughput TCR immunosequencing, statistical association of individual TCRs with disease status, and machine learning. A later analysis re-examined previously published TCR beta repertoires from 500 to 700 donors and added high-resolution HLA genotyping to investigate patterns of TCR occurrence. Rather than using new phenotypic data, the later analysis identified candidate immune exposures from TCR beta sequences and from how often those sequences occurred across donors. An earlier analysis of 500 to 750 of the donors applied high-throughput TCR beta sequencing to assess whether each TCR beta V gene segment acted as functional or pseudogenic. Donor age, sex, ethnicity and CMV serostatus were compiled alongside the repertoire data. Genome-wide SNP genotypes for about 65% of the 666 donors were used in a later genetic analysis, which treated that subset as a discovery cohort. All discovery cohort repertoires had been generated using a single sequencing platform. Both class I and class II loci were covered by HLA typing, at four-digit resolution. Typing coverage differed by locus: A, B, C, DRB1 and DQB1 were typed in roughly 620-640 donors, DQA1 in 500 to 550, DPA1 in 600 to 610, and DPB1 in approximately 450. Several DR-DQ haplotypes were treated as single units for association and clustering because of strong linkage in the cohort. Among 300 to 500 genotyped donors of the cohort, an average of about 220,000 unique TCR beta nucleotide sequences was sequenced per donor, of which 15% to 20% were non-productive.

The cohort consisted of hundreds of healthy bone marrow donors. At the time of sampling, all cohort members were nominally healthy, though unrecorded immune exposures were likely present. Of the 650 to 700 cohort members, roughly 300 had positive CMV serostatus and 350 to 450 had negative CMV serostatus, and CMV serostatus was not recorded for the donor. A peripheral blood sample was collected from each donor, and TCR beta sequencing was performed on peripheral blood mononuclear cells. The Qiagen DNeasy Blood Extraction Kit was used to extract genomic DNA from the blood cell samples. Study-wide findings and limitations: The 87-base-pair reads could not distinguish some IMGT-functional V segments, including TRBV6-2 and TRBV6-3, so those segments were excluded. Compared with equally common non-associated chains, HLA-associated TCR beta chains in a later analysis were more clonally expanded and had lower generation probabilities. Because HLA typing was unavailable for some donors at each locus, only the typed subset was used in association tests. An association between a missense DCLRE1C variant and V-gene and J-gene trimming of TCR beta chains was found in a later genetic analysis and replicated in an independent cohort. The presence/absence analyses assumed that sequencing depth was roughly uniform across donors, and that assumption may not be true. Most TCR sequences were observed very rarely across donors, whereas some public TCRs were present in many individuals. Only TCR beta chains were sequenced in this cohort, and the absence of alpha or paired-chain data limited detectable features. Assigning TCR associations to individual alleles was difficult when HLA alleles, especially DR and DQ, strongly co-occurred. In a later analysis, several top co-occurrence clusters were reported to appear linked to parvovirus B19, influenza, CMV and Epstein-Barr virus. Fewer than 20 rarely observed V segments, including chromosome 9 orphons, were excluded from the earlier analysis of approximately 500 of the donors because counts were too low. A later analysis found that most CMV-associated TCR beta chains appeared HLA-restricted, with HLA associations seemingly driven largely by CMV exposure. The classifier was reported to diagnose cytomegalovirus status with high specificity and sensitivity in both the original and validation cohorts. Compared with the roughly 700-donor mean, donors in an Asian-associated ancestry cluster had fewer N-insertions in productive TCRs, according to a later genetic analysis. A few of the identified cytomegalovirus-associated TCR beta chains were confirmed in vitro to be specific for cytomegalovirus antigens. A cluster of highly shared sequence variants was judged likely to represent a technical artifact of the sequencing pipeline. A total of 150 or so TCR beta chains were listed by the study as associated with cytomegalovirus. A later analysis associated approximately 17,000 TCR beta sequences with specific HLA alleles at a false discovery rate of 0.05. A further reported finding was that TCR beta sequences accurately predicted the HLA-A and HLA-B alleles for most subjects in the first cohort. Correlated functional status among segregating V segments might reflect linkage disequilibrium, but an unknown experimental factor could not be ruled out. In an earlier analysis of around 600 of the donors, most TCR beta V segments were observed in productive rearrangements about 90% or about 30% of the time, broadly matching IMGT annotations. In a later analysis, the rate of TCR association differed among HLA loci, with DRB1 alleles having the most associated TCRs and HLA-C alleles having the fewest. Immune exposure information for the cohort was limited to CMV serostatus. The authors suggested that the approach could potentially be extended to other disease states and immunological phenotypes.

From cysteine to phenylalanine, the CDR3 is 19 amino acids long. The entry retains the CDR3 DNA only, 57 bases that are in frame from base 1. Per the germline V gene, SNHLY is the CDR1 and FYNNEI is the CDR2. Relative to germline, V is missing 10 bases and J is missing 0 bases, with 20 bases of the junction outside any gene match. Concerning this clone itself: Its antigen is currently not known. No much larger clonotype is one base removed from it; base qualities were not supplied.

The library was prepared using the immunoSEQ multiplex PCR assay. For the multiplex PCR, a mixture combining 60 forward primers for TCR Vbeta segments and 13 reverse primers for TCR Jbeta segments was used. The CDR3 region of rearranged TCR beta genes was amplified from genomic DNA with a multiplex PCR assay. On the Illumina HiSeq System, the amplified TCR beta libraries were sequenced as 87-base-pair reads. On the authors' methods: Across the roughly 600 repertoires, a later analysis counted some 80 million unique TCR beta chains, 9 million to 14 million of which were shared by at least two donors. A nearest-neighbor algorithm error-corrected the raw reads and collapsed the reads into unique sequences, merging closely related sequences to remove PCR and sequencing errors. Alignment of CDR3 sequences to IMGT reference sequences was used to assign V, D and J gene segments. Each retained sequence needed at least a six-nucleotide match to both a V gene segment and a J gene segment. Rearrangements were classified as productive when the CDR3 lacked stop codons and remained in frame with V and J, and all other rearrangements were classified as non-productive. Following IMGT convention, CDR3 was defined as the stretch from the second conserved V-encoded cysteine to the conserved J-encoded phenylalanine. In an earlier analysis of some 550 of the donors, sequences lacking an unambiguous match to a single V gene segment were excluded. In an earlier analysis of about 590 of the donors, a V segment was called functional when productive rearrangements were above 56.7%, and segregating when the standard deviation between donors exceeded 5%. To diagnose cytomegalovirus status from the catalog of TCR beta chain sequences, a statistical classification framework was built. A later analysis assigned V and J genes by comparing TCR nucleotide sequences with IMGT/GENE-DB human TR gene sequences. In a later analysis, CDR3 sequences and most-parsimonious VDJ recombination scenarios were assigned using the TCRdist pipeline. In a later analysis, every TCR beta chain was defined by the combination of its CDR3 amino acid sequence and its V-gene family, and reads without a unique V-gene family were dropped. A later analysis removed several hundred highly shared, low-generation-probability nucleotide sequences to deal with suspected cross-contamination and a sequencing artifact. For each public chain, a later analysis derived a clonal expansion index from normalized ranks of inferred template counts within each repertoire. Generation probabilities in a later analysis came from a VDJ recombination model fitted to out-of-frame rearrangements, and those results were checked against IGoR. Hypergeometric tests were used in a later analysis to score TCR-TCR, TCR-HLA and TCR-CMV co-occurrence, with a repertoire-size bias correction applied to the TCR pairs. In a later analysis, false discovery rates were estimated by permuting HLA or CMV assignments 20 times. In a later analysis, co-occurring TCRs were grouped using DBSCAN, and TCRdist sequence similarity was added for clustering within HLA-allele-positive subsets. Repertoires with fewer than 30,000 or more than 120,000 public chains were left out of co-occurrence clustering, as were about 5 repertoires with anomalous nucleotide sharing. TCRdb obtained this table from immuneACCESS and retained in-frame rearrangements with V and J assigned. These tables miss some clones; where compared with another copy, unresolved V genes account for less than half of the shortfall, and the remainder is unexplained. D and trimming were read from the DNA, whereas the V and J calls and clone size are those reported in that table. This sample comprises 200,000 to 250,000 clones, under 90% of them detected only once. The ten biggest clones cover around 1.2% of the sample.

The sequence is built from TRBV2 and TRBJ2-1, and 8 bases in between align with TRBD2. The sequence derives from a human donor in good health. Specimen: PBMCs. The CDR3 corresponds to CATQTVPNSGKSSYNEQFF. The nucleotides read TGTGCCACCCAGACGGTTCCCAATAGCGGGAAGAGCTCCTACAATGAGCAGTTCTTC.